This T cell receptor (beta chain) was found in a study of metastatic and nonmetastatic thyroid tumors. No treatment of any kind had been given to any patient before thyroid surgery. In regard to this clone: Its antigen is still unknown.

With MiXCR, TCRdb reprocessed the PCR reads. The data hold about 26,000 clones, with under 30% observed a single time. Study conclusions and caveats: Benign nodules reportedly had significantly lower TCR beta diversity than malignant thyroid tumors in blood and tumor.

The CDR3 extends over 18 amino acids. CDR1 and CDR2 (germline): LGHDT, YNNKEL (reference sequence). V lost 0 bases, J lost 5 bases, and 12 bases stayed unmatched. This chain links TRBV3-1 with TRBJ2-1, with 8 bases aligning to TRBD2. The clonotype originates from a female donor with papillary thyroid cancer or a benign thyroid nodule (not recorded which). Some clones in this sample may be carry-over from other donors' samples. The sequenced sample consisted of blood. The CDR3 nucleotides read TGTGCCAGCAGCCAAGAGCCAGCGGGAGCTTTCCTTGACAATGAGCAGTTCTTC. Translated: CASSQEPAGAFLDNEQFF.